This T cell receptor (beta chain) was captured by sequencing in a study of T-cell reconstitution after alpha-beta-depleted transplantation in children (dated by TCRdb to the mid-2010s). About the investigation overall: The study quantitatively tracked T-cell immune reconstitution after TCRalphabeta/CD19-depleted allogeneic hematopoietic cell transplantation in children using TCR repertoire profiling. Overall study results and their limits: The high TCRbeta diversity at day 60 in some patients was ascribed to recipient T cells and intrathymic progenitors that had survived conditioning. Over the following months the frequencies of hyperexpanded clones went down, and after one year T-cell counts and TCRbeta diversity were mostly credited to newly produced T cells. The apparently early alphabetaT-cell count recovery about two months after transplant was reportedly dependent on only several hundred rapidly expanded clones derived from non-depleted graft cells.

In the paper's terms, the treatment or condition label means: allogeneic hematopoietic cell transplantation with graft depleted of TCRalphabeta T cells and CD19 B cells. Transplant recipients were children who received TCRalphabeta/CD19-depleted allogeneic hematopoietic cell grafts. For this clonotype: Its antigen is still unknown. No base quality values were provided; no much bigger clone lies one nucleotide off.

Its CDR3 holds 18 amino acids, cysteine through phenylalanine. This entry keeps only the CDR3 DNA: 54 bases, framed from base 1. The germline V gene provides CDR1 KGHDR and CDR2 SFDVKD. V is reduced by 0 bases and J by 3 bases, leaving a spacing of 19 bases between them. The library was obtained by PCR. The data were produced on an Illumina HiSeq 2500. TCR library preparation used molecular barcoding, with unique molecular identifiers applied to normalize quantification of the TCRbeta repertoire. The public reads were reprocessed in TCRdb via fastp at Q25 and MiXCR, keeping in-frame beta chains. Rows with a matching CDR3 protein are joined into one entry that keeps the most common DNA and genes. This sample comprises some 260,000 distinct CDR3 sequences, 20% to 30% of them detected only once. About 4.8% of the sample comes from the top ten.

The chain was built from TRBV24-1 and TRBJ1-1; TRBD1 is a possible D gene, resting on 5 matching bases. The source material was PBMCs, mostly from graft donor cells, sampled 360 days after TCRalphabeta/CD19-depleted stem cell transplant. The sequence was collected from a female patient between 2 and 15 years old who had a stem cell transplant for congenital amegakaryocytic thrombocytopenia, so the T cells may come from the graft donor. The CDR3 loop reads CATSDLIIRDPDHTEAFF. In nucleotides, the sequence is TGTGCCACCAGTGATTTGATTATCCGGGACCCCGACCACACTGAAGCTTTCTTT.